These 3 T cell receptor beta chains were sequenced from one sample in a study of shared clonotypes between healthy human individuals. The protocol was immunoSEQ multiplex PCR, while the TCRdb copy is restricted to in-frame clones and leaves out a portion. The table has about 230,000 clones, over 50% seen once. Sequenced sample: memory CD4+ T cells sorted from blood. Subset in this sample: CD45RA-negative fraction. Receptors were obtained from a man younger than 45 in good health.

This clone has just a few counts. The V and J genes are TRBV18 and TRBJ2-7; D uncertain. The CDR3 totals 13 residues. V was cut by 3 bases and J by 3 bases, with 9 bases left in between. Germline-derived CDR1 and CDR2 are KGHSH and LQKENI. CDR3 residues: CASSPGWNYEQYF. The CDR3 DNA reads as TGTGCCAGCTCACCGGGTTGGAACTACGAGCAGTACTTC.

V usage is TRBV19 and J usage is TRBJ1-4; D gene uncertain. Per germline, CDR1 LNHDA and CDR2 SQIVND (reference sequence). Trimming pared 7 bases from V and 7 bases from J, leaving 19 bases between. The CDR3 runs to 15 residues. As DNA, the CDR3 is TGTGCCAGTACCGGCACCGGAGCGTGGGGTGAAAAACTGTTTTTT. This translates into CASTGTGAWGEKLFF.

This clone was picked up a small number of times. The chain has TRBV6-5 and TRBJ1-2, with 11 nucleotides matching TRBD1. V lost 8 bases to trimming and J lost 6 bases; unmatched junction nucleotides: 5. The CDR3 contains 13 residues. Germline CDR1 reads MNHEY; CDR2 reads SVGAGI. CDR3 nucleotides: TGTGCCAGCCGGACAGGGGGCGCGGATGGCTACACCTTC. Its protein is CASRTGGADGYTF.